This T cell receptor (beta chain) was found in a study of blood T cell repertoires in COVID-19. Trimming took 10 bases from V and 4 from J, leaving 19 bases between them. Germline V CDR1 and CDR2: MNHEY, SVGAGI. The CDR3 loop spans 14 amino acids. Method: immunoSEQ multiplex PCR; TCRdb's copy keeps in-frame clones and lacks some. The profile covers 350,000 to 400,000 clones, with about nine tenths appearing a single time and approximately 1.5% taken by the ten largest. Sequenced: PBMCs or T cells enriched from blood (not recorded which). The TCR originated in a woman in her twenties or thirties who had recovered from COVID-19. The rearrangement links TRBV6-5 to TRBJ1-1, with D perhaps TRBD1 (5 bases). The CDR3 loop reads CATRHLSRGTEAFF. The CDR3 DNA reads TGTGCCACCCGACACCTCTCAAGGGGCACTGAAGCTTTCTTT.